This T cell receptor beta chain was recovered during a study of blood T cell repertoires in COVID-19. At the level of the study: Samples taken during acute and convalescent COVID-19 were collected in the United States, Italy and Spain. PBMCs, B-cell-depleted T cells, or T cells were the source of the cDNA or gDNA that made up the material.

The authors' processing: Researchers report that nucleated cell counts were estimated from reference gene primer amplification. Using immunoSEQ multiplex PCR, the repertoire was profiled, and TCRdb retains in-frame clones only, with some absent. D and trimming were read from the DNA, whereas the V and J calls and clone size are those reported in that table. The sample contains almost 400,000 clones, around 87% of which appear only once. Germline loops: CDR1 SGHRS, CDR2 YFSETQ. With 4 bases clipped from V and 3 bases from J, the junction kept 8 bases outside the gene matches. The CDR3 is made up of 15 amino acids. Those who participated ranged in age from roughly 18 to 90 years and resided in about two dozen US areas.

This TCR was recovered from a woman in her thirties with acute COVID-19. The chain employs TRBV5-1 and TRBJ2-7; 9 bases are shared with TRBD1. Sequenced material: PBMCs or T cells enriched from blood (not recorded which). The CDR3 loop is CASSKPGQGFYEQYF. In nucleotides, the CDR3 is TGCGCCAGCAGCAAGCCGGGACAGGGTTTCTACGAGCAGTACTTC.